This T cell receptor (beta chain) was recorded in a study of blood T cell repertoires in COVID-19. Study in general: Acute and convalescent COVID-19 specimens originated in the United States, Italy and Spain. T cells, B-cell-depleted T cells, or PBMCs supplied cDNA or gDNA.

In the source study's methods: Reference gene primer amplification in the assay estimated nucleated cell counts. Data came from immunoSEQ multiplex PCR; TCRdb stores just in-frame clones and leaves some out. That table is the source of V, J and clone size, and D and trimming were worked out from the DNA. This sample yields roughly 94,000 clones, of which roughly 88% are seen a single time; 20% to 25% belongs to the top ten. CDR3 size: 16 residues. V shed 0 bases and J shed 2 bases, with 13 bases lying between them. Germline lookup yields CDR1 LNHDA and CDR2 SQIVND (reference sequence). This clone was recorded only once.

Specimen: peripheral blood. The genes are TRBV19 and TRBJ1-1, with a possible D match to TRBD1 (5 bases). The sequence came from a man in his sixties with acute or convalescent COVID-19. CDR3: CASSIEPLGGNTEAFF. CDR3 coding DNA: TGTGCCAGTAGTATAGAGCCTTTGGGGGGAAACACTGAAGCTTTCTTT.